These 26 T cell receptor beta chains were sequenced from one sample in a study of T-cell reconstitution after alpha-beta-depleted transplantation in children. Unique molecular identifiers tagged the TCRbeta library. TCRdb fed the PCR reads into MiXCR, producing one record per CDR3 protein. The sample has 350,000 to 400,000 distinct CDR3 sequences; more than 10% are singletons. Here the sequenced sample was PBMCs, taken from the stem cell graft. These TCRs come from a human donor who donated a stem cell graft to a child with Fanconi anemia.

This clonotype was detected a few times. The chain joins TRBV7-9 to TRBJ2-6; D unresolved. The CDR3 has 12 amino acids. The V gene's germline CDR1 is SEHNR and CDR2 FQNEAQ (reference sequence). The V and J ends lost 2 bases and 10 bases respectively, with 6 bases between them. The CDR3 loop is CASSLSPNVLTF. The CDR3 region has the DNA TGTGCCAGCAGCTTATCGCCAAACGTCCTGACTTTC.

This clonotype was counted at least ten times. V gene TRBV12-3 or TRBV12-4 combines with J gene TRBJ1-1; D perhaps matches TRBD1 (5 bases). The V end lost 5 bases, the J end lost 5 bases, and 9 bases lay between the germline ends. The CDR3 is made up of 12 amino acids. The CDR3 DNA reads TGTGCCAGCAGTCCCAGGGAAACTGAAGCTTTCTTT. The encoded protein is CASSPRETEAFF.

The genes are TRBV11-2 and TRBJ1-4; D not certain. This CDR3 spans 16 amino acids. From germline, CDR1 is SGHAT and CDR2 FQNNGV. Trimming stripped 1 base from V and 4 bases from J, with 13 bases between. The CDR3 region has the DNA TGTGCCAGCAGCTTAGTGGTCTCAGCCTATAATGAAAAACTGTTTTTT. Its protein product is CASSLVVSAYNEKLFF.

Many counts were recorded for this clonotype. The DNA for the CDR3 is TGTGCCAGCAGCCCGGGACAGGTGGGGAATGAGCAGTTCTTC. Its protein is CASSPGQVGNEQFF. The J gene is TRBJ2-1, the V gene TRBV7-2, with 8 bases lining up with TRBD1. Germline CDR1 and CDR2: SGHTA and FQGNSA. This CDR3 comprises 14 residues. Trimming took 5 bases from V and 7 from J; bases not matched to a gene: 7.

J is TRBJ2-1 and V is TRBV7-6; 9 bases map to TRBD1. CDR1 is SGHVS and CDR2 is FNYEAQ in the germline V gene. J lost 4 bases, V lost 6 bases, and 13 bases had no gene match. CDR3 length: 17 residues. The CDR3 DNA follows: TGTGCCAGCAGTCAACAGGGGGCCAGAGTTTGGTACAATGAGCAGTTCTTC. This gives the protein CASSQQGARVWYNEQFF.

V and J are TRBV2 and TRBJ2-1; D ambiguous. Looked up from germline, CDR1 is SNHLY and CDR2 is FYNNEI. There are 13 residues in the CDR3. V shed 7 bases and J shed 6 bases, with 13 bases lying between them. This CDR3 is CASNLQVLNEQFF. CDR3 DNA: TGTGCCAGCAACCTTCAGGTTCTCAATGAGCAGTTCTTC.

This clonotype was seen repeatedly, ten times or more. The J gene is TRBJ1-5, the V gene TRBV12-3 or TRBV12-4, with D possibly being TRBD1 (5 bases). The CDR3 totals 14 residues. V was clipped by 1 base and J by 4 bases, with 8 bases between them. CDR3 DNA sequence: TGTGCCAGCAGTTTAGGGGACTTAAATCAGCCCCAGCATTTT. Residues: CASSLGDLNQPQHF.

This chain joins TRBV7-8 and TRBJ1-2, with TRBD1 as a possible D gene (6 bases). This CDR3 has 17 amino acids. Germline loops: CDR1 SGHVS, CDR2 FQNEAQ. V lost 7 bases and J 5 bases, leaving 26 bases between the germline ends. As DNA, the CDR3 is TGTGCCAGCATCCTGGGTGGCAGGGGAAGTTGGAATTATGGCTACACCTTC. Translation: CASILGGRGSWNYGYTF.

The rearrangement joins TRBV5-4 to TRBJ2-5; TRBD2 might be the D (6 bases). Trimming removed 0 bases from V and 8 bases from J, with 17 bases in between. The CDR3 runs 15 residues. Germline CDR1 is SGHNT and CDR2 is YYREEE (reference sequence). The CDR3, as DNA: TGTGCCAGCAGCTTGGAGGATCCGGGGAGGTCAACCCAGTACTTC. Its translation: CASSLEDPGRSTQYF.

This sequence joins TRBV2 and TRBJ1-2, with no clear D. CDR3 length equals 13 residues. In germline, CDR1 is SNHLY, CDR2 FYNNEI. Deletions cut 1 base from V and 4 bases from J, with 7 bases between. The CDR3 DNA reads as TGTGCCAGCAGTGAAGATAACTTCTATGGCTACACCTTC. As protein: CASSEDNFYGYTF.

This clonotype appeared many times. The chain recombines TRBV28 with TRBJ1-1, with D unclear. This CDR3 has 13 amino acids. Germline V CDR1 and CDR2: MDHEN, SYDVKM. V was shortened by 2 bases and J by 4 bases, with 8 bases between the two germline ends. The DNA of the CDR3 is TGTGCCAGCAGTTTAGTTTCCGTCACTGAAGCTTTCTTT. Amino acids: CASSLVSVTEAFF.

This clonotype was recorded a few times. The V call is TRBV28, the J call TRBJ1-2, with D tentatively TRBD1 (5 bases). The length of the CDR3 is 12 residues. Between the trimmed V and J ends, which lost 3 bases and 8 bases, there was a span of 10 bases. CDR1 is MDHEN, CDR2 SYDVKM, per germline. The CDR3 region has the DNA TGTGCCAGCAGTTTGCTGGGGCAAGGCTACACCTTC. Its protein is CASSLLGQGYTF.

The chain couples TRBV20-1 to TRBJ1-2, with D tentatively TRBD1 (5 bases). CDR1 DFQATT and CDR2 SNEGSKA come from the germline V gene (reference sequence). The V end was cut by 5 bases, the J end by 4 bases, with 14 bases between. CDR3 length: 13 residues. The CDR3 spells CSASPGRFYGYTF. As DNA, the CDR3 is TGCAGTGCTTCCCCAGGGCGGTTCTATGGCTACACCTTC.

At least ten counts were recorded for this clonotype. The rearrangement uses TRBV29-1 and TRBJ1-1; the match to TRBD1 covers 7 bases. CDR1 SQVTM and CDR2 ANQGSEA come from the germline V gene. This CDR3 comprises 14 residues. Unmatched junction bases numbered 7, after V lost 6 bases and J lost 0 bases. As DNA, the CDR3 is TGCAGCGTCTCTGAGGGGGCGTTGAACACTGAAGCTTTCTTT. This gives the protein CSVSEGALNTEAFF.

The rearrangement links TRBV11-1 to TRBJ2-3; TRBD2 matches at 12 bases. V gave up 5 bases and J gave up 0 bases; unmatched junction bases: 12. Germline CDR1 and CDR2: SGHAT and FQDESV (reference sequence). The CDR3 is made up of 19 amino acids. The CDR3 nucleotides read TGTGCCAGCAGCCCAAGGACTAGCGGGATAAGATCTAGCACAGATACGCAGTATTTT. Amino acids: CASSPRTSGIRSSTDTQYF.

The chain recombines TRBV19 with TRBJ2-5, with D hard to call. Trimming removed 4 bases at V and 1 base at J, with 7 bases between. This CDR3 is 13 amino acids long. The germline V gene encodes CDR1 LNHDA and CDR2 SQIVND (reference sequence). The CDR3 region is CASSNRIQETQYF. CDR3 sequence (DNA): TGTGCCAGTAGTAACCGGATCCAAGAGACCCAGTACTTC.

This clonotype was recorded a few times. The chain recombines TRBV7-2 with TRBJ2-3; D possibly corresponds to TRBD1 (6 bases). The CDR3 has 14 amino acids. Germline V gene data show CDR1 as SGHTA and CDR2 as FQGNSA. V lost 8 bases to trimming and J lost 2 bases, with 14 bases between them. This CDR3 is CASRDISDTDTQYF. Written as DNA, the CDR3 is TGTGCCAGCCGGGACATTTCTGACACAGATACGCAGTATTTT.

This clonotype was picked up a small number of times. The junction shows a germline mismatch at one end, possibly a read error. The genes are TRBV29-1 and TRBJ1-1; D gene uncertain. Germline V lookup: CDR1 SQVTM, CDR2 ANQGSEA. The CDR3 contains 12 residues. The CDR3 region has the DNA TGCAGCGTTGAATACGGAACGACTGGAGCTTTCTTT. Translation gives CSVEYGTTGAFF.

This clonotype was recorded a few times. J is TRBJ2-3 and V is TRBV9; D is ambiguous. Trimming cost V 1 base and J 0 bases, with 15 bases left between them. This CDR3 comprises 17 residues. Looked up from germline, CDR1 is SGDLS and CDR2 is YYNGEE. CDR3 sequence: CASSVIGGTTSTDTQYF. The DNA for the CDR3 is TGTGCCAGCAGCGTAATAGGCGGCACTACTAGCACAGATACGCAGTATTTT.

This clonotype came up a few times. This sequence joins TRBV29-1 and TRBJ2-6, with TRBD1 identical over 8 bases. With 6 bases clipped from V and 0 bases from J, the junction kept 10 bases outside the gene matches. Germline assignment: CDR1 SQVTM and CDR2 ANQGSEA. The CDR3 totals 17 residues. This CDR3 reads CSVIFDRGSSGANVLTF. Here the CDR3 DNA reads TGCAGCGTAATATTTGACAGGGGTTCCTCTGGGGCCAACGTCCTGACTTTC.

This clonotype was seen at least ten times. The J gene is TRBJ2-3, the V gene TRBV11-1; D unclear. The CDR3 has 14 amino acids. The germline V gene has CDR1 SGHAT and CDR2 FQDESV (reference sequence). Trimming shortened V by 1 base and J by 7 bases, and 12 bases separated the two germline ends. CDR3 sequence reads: CASSLDGARHTQYF. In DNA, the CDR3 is TGTGCCAGCAGCTTAGATGGTGCGAGGCATACGCAGTATTTT.

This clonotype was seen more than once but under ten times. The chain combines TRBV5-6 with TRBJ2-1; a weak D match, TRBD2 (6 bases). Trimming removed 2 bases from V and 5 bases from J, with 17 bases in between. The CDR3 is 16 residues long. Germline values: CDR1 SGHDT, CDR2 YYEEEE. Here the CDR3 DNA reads TGTGCCAGCAGCTTCGGAGGGGCTGGCGTAAACAATGAGCAGTTCTTC. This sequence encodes CASSFGGAGVNNEQFF.

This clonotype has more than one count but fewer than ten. CDR3 amino acids: CASSPGTWDTGELFF. CDR3 DNA: TGTGCCAGCAGCCCCGGGACATGGGACACCGGGGAGCTGTTTTTT. V and J are TRBV6-2 or TRBV6-3 and TRBJ2-2; weak D call: TRBD1 (6 bases). CDR3 length: 15 amino acids. The germline V gene has CDR1 MNHEY and CDR2 SVGEGT. The germline V and J ends were trimmed by 6 bases and 3 bases, with 14 bases remaining between them.

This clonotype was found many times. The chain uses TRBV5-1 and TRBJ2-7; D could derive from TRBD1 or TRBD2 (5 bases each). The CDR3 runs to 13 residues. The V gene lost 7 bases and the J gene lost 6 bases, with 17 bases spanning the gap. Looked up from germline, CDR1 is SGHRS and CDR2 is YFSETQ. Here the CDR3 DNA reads TGCGCCAGCTACGAGGGCAGGGCTGGCGAGCAGTACTTC. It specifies CASYEGRAGEQYF. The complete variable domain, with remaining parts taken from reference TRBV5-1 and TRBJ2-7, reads KAGVTQTPRYLIKTRGQQVTLSCSPISGHRSVSWYQQTPGQGLQFLFEYFSETQRNKGNFPGRFSGRQFSNSRSEMNVSTLELGDSALYLCASYEGRAGEQYFGPGTRLTVT.

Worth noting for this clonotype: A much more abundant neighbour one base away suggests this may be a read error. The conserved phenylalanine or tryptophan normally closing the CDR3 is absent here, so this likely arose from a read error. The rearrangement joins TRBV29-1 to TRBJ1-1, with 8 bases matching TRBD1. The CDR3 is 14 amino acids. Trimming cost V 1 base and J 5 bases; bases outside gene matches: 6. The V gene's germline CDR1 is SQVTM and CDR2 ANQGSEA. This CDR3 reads CSVEGQGADTEAFC. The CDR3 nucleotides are TGCAGCGTTGAAGGGCAGGGGGCGGATACTGAAGCTTTCTGT.

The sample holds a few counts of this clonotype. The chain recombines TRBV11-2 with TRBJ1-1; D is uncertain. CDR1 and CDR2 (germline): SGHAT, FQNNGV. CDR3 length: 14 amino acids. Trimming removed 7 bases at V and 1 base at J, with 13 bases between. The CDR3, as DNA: TGTGCCAGCACCCCTTCCCACTGGAACACTGAAGCTTTCTTT. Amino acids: CASTPSHWNTEAFF.